The rows below give T cell receptor beta chains drawn from one sample of a study of technical replicates of blood from several donors. Generated by immunoSEQ multiplex PCR, the TCRdb table keeps only in-frame clones and is missing some. The sample contains about 78,000 clones, around 95% of which appear only once. The sample comprised T cells isolated from PBMCs. The receptors stem from a human donor in good health. CDR3s include the opening cysteine and the closing phenylalanine or tryptophan. D genes are given only for firm matches. Part of the rows lack a size; the others show once, few, many or a class for expanded clones.

d_gene	abundance	v_gene	j_gene	CDR3nt	CDR3aa
TRBD1	.	TRBV19	TRBJ2-7	TGTGCCAGTAGTTCTGGACAGGGCCAGCTTTCCTACGAGCAGTACTTC	CASSSGQGQLSYEQYF
TRBD1	once	TRBV4-1	TRBJ1-4	TGCGCCAGCAGCCCTATCCCACAGGGGGCAGACGAAAAACTGTTTTTT	CASSPIPQGADEKLFF
.	.	TRBV5-1	TRBJ1-5	TGCGCCAGCAGCCAACAGGGTCCACAGCCCCAGCATTTT	CASSQQGPQPQHF
.	.	TRBV2	TRBJ1-5	TGTGCCAGCAGTGAAGTGGAAACAGCCTACAATCAGCCCCAGCATTTT	CASSEVETAYNQPQHF
TRBD2	once	TRBV4-2	TRBJ2-2	TGTGCCAGCCAAGCGGGGAGGACCGGGGAGCTGTTTTTT	CASQAGRTGELFF
.	once	TRBV11-2	TRBJ2-1	TGTGCCAGCAGCTTAGCAGGCGGGACTGGCTACAATGAGCAGTTCTTC	CASSLAGGTGYNEQFF
TRBD2	.	TRBV4-2	TRBJ2-7	TGTGCCAGCAGCCAAGCCCTAGCGGGAGGCTCCTACGAGCAGTACTTC	CASSQALAGGSYEQYF
TRBD1	.	TRBV19	TRBJ2-5	TGTGCCAGTAATTACGGACAGGTTCAAGAGACCCAGTACTTC	CASNYGQVQETQYF
TRBD2	.	TRBV7-9	TRBJ2-1	TGTGCCAGCAGCCCATGGGGAGCGGGAGTTTACAATGAGCAGTTCTTC	CASSPWGAGVYNEQFF
.	.	TRBV4-1	TRBJ1-5	TGCGCCAGCAGCCAGGGACATACGGATCAGCCCCAGCATTTT	CASSQGHTDQPQHF
.	.	TRBV5-4	TRBJ1-1	TGTGCCAGCAGCTTTACGGGGAACACTGAAGCTTTCTTT	CASSFTGNTEAFF
.	.	TRBV18	TRBJ2-7	TGTGCCAGCTCACCACCCGTCTTGGAGAGCTCCTACGAGCAGTACTTC	CASSPPVLESSYEQYF
.	.	TRBV7-6	TRBJ2-1	TGTGCCAGCAGCAACCGGGACATGAAGTTCTTC	CASSNRDMKFF
TRBD1	.	TRBV6-5	TRBJ2-7	TGTGCCAGCAGTTACGTCCAGGGGGTCTCCTACGAGCAGTACTTC	CASSYVQGVSYEQYF
TRBD2	.	TRBV5-1	TRBJ2-3	TGCGCCAGCAGCTTGGTACTAGCGGAAACAGATACGCAGTATTTT	CASSLVLAETDTQYF